A selection of T cell receptor beta chains follows, all from one sample in a study of blood T cells in healthy people across ages. TCRdb used MiXCR to reprocess the 5' RACE reads, holding one entry per CDR3 protein. The data contain approximately 820,000 distinct CDR3 sequences, around 42% of them singletons. Input material: blood. The origin of the receptors is a man between 60 and 70 years old in good health. Each CDR3 is given with its conserved first and last residue. Fields, in order: V gene, D gene, clone size, J gene, CDR3 DNA, CDR3 protein. The D gene is left open where the match is weak. Clone sizes are given selectively: once, few, many, or a class where the clone is expanded.

V: TRBV4-3
D: .
size: once
J: TRBJ2-1
DNA: TGCGCCAGCAGCCAAGATAAGGCAACAGTATCCCAAGAGACCCAGTTCTTC
CDR3: CASSQDKATVSQETQFF

V: TRBV11-1
D: TRBD2
size: .
J: TRBJ2-7
DNA: TGTGCCAGCAGCTTAGATACTAGCGAGAGCTCCTACGAGCAGTACTTC
CDR3: CASSLDTSESSYEQYF

V: TRBV7-2
D: .
size: .
J: TRBJ1-1
DNA: TGTGCCAGCAGCGTCGACAGCAACACTGATGCTTTCTTT
CDR3: CASSVDSNTDAFF

V: TRBV19
D: .
size: .
J: TRBJ1-2
DNA: TGTGCCAGTAGTATCGATAGATCAGCTAACTATGGCTACACCTTC
CDR3: CASSIDRSANYGYTF

V: TRBV28
D: .
size: .
J: TRBJ2-7
DNA: TGTGCCAGCAGTTACCGGACTAGAGCGGGGCCACAGGGGCAGTACTTC
CDR3: CASSYRTRAGPQGQYF

V: TRBV10-1
D: TRBD2
size: .
J: TRBJ2-3
DNA: TGCGCCAGCAGTGAGTCTTCGGGACTAGCTAGCACTAATACGCAGTATTTT
CDR3: CASSESSGLASTNTQYF

V: TRBV12-3/TRBV12-4
D: TRBD1
size: few
J: TRBJ1-5
DNA: TGTGCCAGCAGTTTGGCAGGGGGCGGTCAGCCCCAGCATTTT
CDR3: CASSLAGGGQPQHF

V: TRBV5-6
D: .
size: .
J: TRBJ2-1
DNA: TGTGCCAGCAGCCCGGGACTGGCGGGGTCCAATGAGCAGTTCTTC
CDR3: CASSPGLAGSNEQFF

V: TRBV20-1
D: TRBD2
size: few
J: TRBJ2-1
DNA: TGCAGTGCTAGAGATCAGCGAGGACTAGCGGACAATGAGCAGTTCTTC
CDR3: CSARDQRGLADNEQFF

V: TRBV20-1
D: TRBD1
size: .
J: TRBJ2-1
DNA: TGCAGTGTCGTCAGGGGGTCCCACAATGAGCAGTTCTTC
CDR3: CSVVRGSHNEQFF

V: TRBV7-9
D: TRBD2
size: .
J: TRBJ2-5
DNA: TGTGCCAGCAGCTGGGAAAAGACTAGCGGGGGGACCACGATCGAAGAGACCCAGTACTTC
CDR3: CASSWEKTSGGTTIEETQYF

V: TRBV7-2
D: TRBD1
size: .
J: TRBJ2-7
DNA: TGTGCCGGCAGCTTAGCTGGGACAGGGACCAACGAGCAGTACTTC
CDR3: CAGSLAGTGTNEQYF

V: TRBV6-2/TRBV6-3
D: .
size: .
J: TRBJ2-5
DNA: TGTGCCAGCAGTTTAGGAGAGCTAGAGACCCAGTACTTC
CDR3: CASSLGELETQYF

V: TRBV2
D: .
size: many
J: TRBJ2-1
DNA: TGTGCCAGCAATTGGAGGGGGGAGGGTGAGCAGTTCTTC
CDR3: CASNWRGEGEQFF

V: TRBV6-2/TRBV6-3
D: .
size: .
J: TRBJ2-7
DNA: TGTGCCACCTCAGCTCAGGGAAGGGGCTCCTACGAGCAGTACTTC
CDR3: CATSAQGRGSYEQYF

V: TRBV9
D: .
size: .
J: TRBJ2-1
DNA: TGTGCCAGCAGCGTAGCTCCGGGACCCGGGGATGAGCAGTTCTTC
CDR3: CASSVAPGPGDEQFF

V: TRBV6-1
D: .
size: .
J: TRBJ2-7
DNA: TGTGCCAGCAAAAGGACAGCCTCCTACGAGCAGTACTTC
CDR3: CASKRTASYEQYF

V: TRBV20-1
D: .
size: few
J: TRBJ1-1
DNA: TGCAGTGCTAGAGACTCAGGGCAAGAAGCTTTCTTT
CDR3: CSARDSGQEAFF

V: TRBV20-1
D: .
size: .
J: TRBJ1-3
DNA: TGCAGTGCTAGACCGGAATCGAAAGGAAACACCATATATTTT
CDR3: CSARPESKGNTIYF

V: TRBV12-3/TRBV12-4
D: TRBD1
size: .
J: TRBJ2-3
DNA: TGTGCCAGCAGTCAACAGGGGGCTCGCACAGATACGCAGTATTTT
CDR3: CASSQQGARTDTQYF

V: TRBV27
D: .
size: few
J: TRBJ1-6
DNA: TGTGCCAGCAGTTTTAAGACAGAGACAAATTCACCCCTCCACTTT
CDR3: CASSFKTETNSPLHF

V: TRBV7-2
D: .
size: few
J: TRBJ2-5
DNA: TGTGCCAGCAGCTTACGGGGGCCAAGATTCCAAGAGACCCAGTACTTC
CDR3: CASSLRGPRFQETQYF

V: TRBV10-3
D: .
size: few
J: TRBJ2-3
DNA: TGTGCCATCAGCTCGACAGGATCGGGGTCAGATACGCAGTATTTT
CDR3: CAISSTGSGSDTQYF

V: TRBV7-9
D: .
size: .
J: TRBJ1-5
DNA: TGTGCCAGCAGCTTAGGCTCAGTAAGCAATCAGCCCCAGCATTTT
CDR3: CASSLGSVSNQPQHF

V: TRBV6-2/TRBV6-3
D: .
size: few
J: TRBJ1-2
DNA: TGTGCCACCCACCAGGTTTATGGCTACACCTTC
CDR3: CATHQVYGYTF

V: TRBV7-2
D: TRBD2
size: few
J: TRBJ2-3
DNA: TGTGCCAGCAGTAGCGGGGGAAATACGCAGTATTTT
CDR3: CASSSGGNTQYF

V: TRBV7-9
D: .
size: .
J: TRBJ1-6
DNA: TGTGCCAGCAGCGCGGAAAGGAATAATTCACCCCTCCACTTT
CDR3: CASSAERNNSPLHF

V: TRBV7-2
D: .
size: .
J: TRBJ1-6
DNA: TGTGCCAGCAGCTTAGGCTCCAGTCTAAATTCACCCCTCCACTTT
CDR3: CASSLGSSLNSPLHF

V: TRBV7-2
D: .
size: .
J: TRBJ1-6
DNA: TGTGCCAGCAGCTTAGAGGGTGGGGGCAGGTATTCACCCCTCCACTTT
CDR3: CASSLEGGGRYSPLHF

V: TRBV14
D: .
size: .
J: TRBJ1-4
DNA: TGTGCCAGCAGCCAAGTCGGGCCCGGTGAAAAACTGTTTTTT
CDR3: CASSQVGPGEKLFF

V: TRBV18
D: .
size: .
J: TRBJ2-1
DNA: TGTGCCAGCTCCGCTCTAGACAATGAGCAGTTCTTC
CDR3: CASSALDNEQFF

V: TRBV10-3
D: TRBD1
size: many
J: TRBJ2-4
DNA: TGTGCCATCAGTGAGTCCCCGACAGGGCACATTCAGTACTTC
CDR3: CAISESPTGHIQYF

V: TRBV11-2
D: .
size: few
J: TRBJ2-5
DNA: TGTGCCAGCAGCTTAGAACCCCCAGCGAGCTCCCGGGAGACCCAGTACTTC
CDR3: CASSLEPPASSRETQYF

V: TRBV29-1
D: TRBD1
size: .
J: TRBJ1-1
DNA: TGCAGCGCAATAATGGGCAGGGGGCGTTTGAACACTGAAGCTTTCTTT
CDR3: CSAIMGRGRLNTEAFF

V: TRBV27
D: TRBD1
size: few
J: TRBJ1-2
DNA: TGTGCCAGCTCACAGGGGGTCACCTATGGCTACACCTTC
CDR3: CASSQGVTYGYTF

V: TRBV20-1
D: .
size: .
J: TRBJ1-5
DNA: TGCAGTGCTAGAGGAGTAGGCAATCAGCCCCAGCATTTT
CDR3: CSARGVGNQPQHF

V: TRBV20-1
D: .
size: .
J: TRBJ2-1
DNA: TGCAGTGCTAGAGAACGCATCCAGGAGCAGTTCTTC
CDR3: CSARERIQEQFF

V: TRBV10-3
D: TRBD1
size: .
J: TRBJ2-1
DNA: TGTGCCATCAGTGAGTTTGGGGACAGCAGCTCCTACAATGAGCAGTTCTTC
CDR3: CAISEFGDSSSYNEQFF

V: TRBV6-2/TRBV6-3
D: .
size: many
J: TRBJ2-1
DNA: TGTGCCAGCAGTCAACAGGTATACAATGAGCAGTTCTTC
CDR3: CASSQQVYNEQFF

V: TRBV10-3
D: .
size: few
J: TRBJ1-2
DNA: TGTGCCATCAGTGAGTCCTCGGGGGCCTCCAGCTATGGCTACACCTTC
CDR3: CAISESSGASSYGYTF

V: TRBV12-3/TRBV12-4
D: .
size: few
J: TRBJ1-2
DNA: TGTGCCAGCAGTTTGACCGCCGGGGCGGGCTACACCTTC
CDR3: CASSLTAGAGYTF

V: TRBV7-2
D: .
size: many
J: TRBJ1-6
DNA: TGTGCCAGCAGCTTAGCGGTTTTTCACGGAACCTCCTATAATTCACCCCTCCACTTT
CDR3: CASSLAVFHGTSYNSPLHF

V: TRBV7-9
D: .
size: .
J: TRBJ2-2
DNA: TGTGCCAGCAGCCCGGTTAGGGCCGGGGAGCTGTTTTTT
CDR3: CASSPVRAGELFF

V: TRBV15
D: .
size: few
J: TRBJ2-3
DNA: TGTGCCACCAGCAGAGGGGACCATCGGGGTACAGATACGCAGTATTTT
CDR3: CATSRGDHRGTDTQYF

V: TRBV28
D: .
size: few
J: TRBJ1-2
DNA: TGTGCCAGCGGGGCGCCTTATTATGGCTACACCTTC
CDR3: CASGAPYYGYTF

V: TRBV28
D: .
size: few
J: TRBJ2-3
DNA: TGTGCCAGCAGTCCCCCGCGTGGGGCCGAATTCACAGATACGCAGTATTTT
CDR3: CASSPPRGAEFTDTQYF

V: TRBV12-3/TRBV12-4
D: TRBD2
size: .
J: TRBJ2-1
DNA: TGTGCCAGCAGTGGGTTAGCGGGGGGCCGGCCCAGCTCCTACAATGAGCAGTTCTTC
CDR3: CASSGLAGGRPSSYNEQFF

V: TRBV4-1
D: .
size: .
J: TRBJ1-6
DNA: TGCGCCAGCAGCCAAGTAAAGGGATTTTATTCACCCCTCCACTTT
CDR3: CASSQVKGFYSPLHF

V: TRBV12-3/TRBV12-4
D: TRBD1
size: .
J: TRBJ1-5
DNA: TGTGTCAGCACCCGACAGGGGGCGGCGGGCAATCAGCCCCAGCATTTT
CDR3: CVSTRQGAAGNQPQHF